The 12 T cell receptor beta chains below come from one sample, sequenced in a study of blood T cells in healthy people across ages (dated by TCRdb to the mid-2010s). Receptors were amplified or captured by 5' RACE. The sequencer was an Illumina HiSeq 2500. A second 7 to 11 cycle PCR used a sample-barcoded 5' primer and a J-beta primer mix. The public reads were quality trimmed at Q25 with fastp and then assembled into clones with MiXCR by TCRdb, keeping productive beta chains. Rows merge per CDR3 protein into single entries with the most common DNA and genes. The sample data list about 640,000 distinct CDR3 sequences, and roughly 50% of these were observed just once. Of the sample, over 30% is held by the ten largest clones. Specimen: blood. The source is a man in his sixties in good health.

This clonotype showed up just a few times. The chain recombines TRBV5-1 with TRBJ1-1; 9 bases line up with TRBD1. V was clipped by 3 bases and J by 1 base; unmatched bases: 4. Germline V lookup: CDR1 SGHRS, CDR2 YFSETQ. The CDR3 totals 15 residues. DNA of the CDR3: TGCGCCAGCAGCTGGGACAGGGCGACGAACACTGAAGCTTTCTTT. Amino acid sequence: CASSWDRATNTEAFF.

The chain links TRBV2 to TRBJ1-2, with D maybe TRBD1 (5 bases). CDR1 SNHLY and CDR2 FYNNEI come from the germline V gene. Trimming took off 4 bases at V and 4 bases at J, with 16 bases between the two ends. This CDR3 region has 15 residues. In nucleotides, the CDR3 is TGTGCCAGCAGTGTGGAGGCAGGGAGTTTCTATGGCTACACCTTC. This sequence encodes CASSVEAGSFYGYTF.

The V gene is TRBV7-2, the J gene TRBJ1-1; TRBD1 matches 7 bases. Germline values: CDR1 SGHTA, CDR2 FQGNSA. CDR3 length: 16 amino acids. Trimming cost V 3 bases and J 5 bases; bases outside gene matches: 12. The CDR3 spells CASSFPLKHRGTEAFF. DNA for the CDR3: TGTGCCAGCAGCTTCCCCTTAAAGCACAGGGGAACTGAAGCTTTCTTT.

This clonotype was counted between two and nine times. The chain couples TRBV20-1 to TRBJ2-5, with TRBD1 matching 8 bases. The length of the CDR3 is 17 residues. After removal of 0 bases from V and 0 bases from J, the junction contained 9 bases not matched to a gene. Germline lookup yields CDR1 DFQATT and CDR2 SNEGSKA (reference sequence). For the CDR3, the DNA is TGCAGTGCTAGAGATCGGCGACAGGGGCGGTACCAAGAGACCCAGTACTTC. Amino acid sequence: CSARDRRQGRYQETQYF.

This clonotype was observed a few times. The DNA of the CDR3 is TGCGCCAGCAGCTTGGGAGTCGACAGACCCATGGAAGAGACCCAGTACTTC. Protein: CASSLGVDRPMEETQYF. The chain links TRBV5-1 to TRBJ2-5; perhaps TRBD1 as D (5 bases). This CDR3 has 17 amino acids. Germline CDR1 reads SGHRS; CDR2 reads YFSETQ. Deletions cut 0 bases from V and 3 bases from J, with 18 bases between.

There are a few counts of this clonotype. The genes are TRBV24-1 and TRBJ2-5, with 10 bases identical to TRBD2. This CDR3 comprises 16 residues. Germline V gene lookup returns CDR1 KGHDR and CDR2 SFDVKD. Trimming cost V 2 bases and J 3 bases; bases outside gene matches: 5. The CDR3 sequence: CATSDSGTSAEETQYF. Written as DNA, the CDR3 is TGTGCCACCAGTGATTCCGGGACTAGCGCCGAAGAGACCCAGTACTTC.

The V call is TRBV20-1, the J call TRBJ2-7; 10 positions agree with TRBD2. This CDR3 has 15 amino acids. The ends lost 0 bases at V and 5 bases at J; junction bases unmatched: 7. The germline CDR1 and CDR2 sequences are DFQATT and SNEGSKA (reference sequence). As DNA, the CDR3 is TGCAGTGCTAGAGATAGAGCGGGGGGGCGAAACGAGCAGTACTTC. Protein: CSARDRAGGRNEQYF.

The V call is TRBV6-5, the J call TRBJ2-5, with 7 bases lining up with TRBD1. The last part of the DNA fits TRBJ2-7 better; the J call may be wrong. Germline V gene data show CDR1 as MNHEY and CDR2 as SVGAGI. This CDR3 spans 16 amino acids. The CDR3 region is CASSLNPDRRYYEQYF. Here the CDR3 DNA reads TGTGCCAGCAGCCTGAACCCGGACAGGCGATACTACGAGCAGTACTTC.

This clonotype was seen only a few times. The rearrangement joins TRBV4-1 to TRBJ2-1, with D possibly TRBD2 on 5 matching bases. In germline, CDR1 is MGHRA, CDR2 YSYEKL. This CDR3 contains 16 residues. V dropped 0 bases and J dropped 2 bases, with 11 bases sitting between them. The CDR3 reads CASSQDHGVTYNEQFF. CDR3 bases: TGCGCCAGCAGCCAAGATCACGGGGTGACCTACAATGAGCAGTTCTTC.

The chain is built from TRBV18 and TRBJ2-3; no clear D gene. The CDR3 runs to 13 residues. CDR1 and CDR2 (germline): KGHSH, LQKENI. V shed 3 bases and J shed 2 bases, with 6 bases lying between them. DNA of the CDR3: TGTGCCAGCTCACCGTCCAACACAGATACGCAGTATTTT. Protein product: CASSPSNTDTQYF. The full variable domain, rest sourced from reference TRBV18 and TRBJ2-3, is NAGVMQNPRHLVRRRGQEARLRCSPMKGHSHVYWYRQLPEEGLKFMVYLQKENIIDESGMPKERFSAEFPKEGPSILRIQQVVRGDSAAYFCASSPSNTDTQYFGPGTRLTVL.

This clonotype was detected many times. CDR3 bases: TGCAGTGCTAGACCGTTAGCAGGGGGGGCTCGAGATACGCAGTATTTT. Its translation: CSARPLAGGARDTQYF. The rearrangement uses TRBV20-1 and TRBJ2-3; the D call may be TRBD1 or TRBD2 (7 bases each). The CDR3 sequence is 16 residues long. From germline, CDR1 is DFQATT and CDR2 SNEGSKA (reference sequence). Trimming took off 2 bases at V and 5 bases at J, with 20 bases between the two ends.

The chain couples TRBV5-1 to TRBJ2-7; D may correspond to TRBD1 or TRBD2 (5 bases each). Germline lookup yields CDR1 SGHRS and CDR2 YFSETQ. The CDR3 is 12 residues long. Between the trimmed V and J ends, which lost 0 bases and 9 bases, there was a span of 10 bases. CDR3 loop: CASSLAGDVQYF. For the CDR3, the DNA is TGCGCCAGCAGCTTGGCTGGGGACGTGCAGTACTTC.